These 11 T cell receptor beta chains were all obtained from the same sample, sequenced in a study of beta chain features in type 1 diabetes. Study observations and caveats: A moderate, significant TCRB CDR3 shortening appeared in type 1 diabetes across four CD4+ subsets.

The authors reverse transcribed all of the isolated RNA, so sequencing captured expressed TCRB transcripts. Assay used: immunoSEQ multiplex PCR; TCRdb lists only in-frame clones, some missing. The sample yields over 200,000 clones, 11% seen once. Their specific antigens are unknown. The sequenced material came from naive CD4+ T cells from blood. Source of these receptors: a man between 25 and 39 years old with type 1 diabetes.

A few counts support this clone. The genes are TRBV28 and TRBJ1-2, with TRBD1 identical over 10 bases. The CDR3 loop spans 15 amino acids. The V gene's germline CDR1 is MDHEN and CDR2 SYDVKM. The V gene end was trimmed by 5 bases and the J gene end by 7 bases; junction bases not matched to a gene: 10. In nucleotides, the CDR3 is TGTGCCAGCAGTGCCCCCGGGACAGGGGATTTTGGCTACACCTTC. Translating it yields CASSAPGTGDFGYTF.

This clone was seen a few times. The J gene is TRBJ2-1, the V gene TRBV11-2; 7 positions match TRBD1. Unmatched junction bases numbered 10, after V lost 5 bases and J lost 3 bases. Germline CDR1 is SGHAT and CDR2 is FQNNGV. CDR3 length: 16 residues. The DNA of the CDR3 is TGTGCCAGCAGCCCCCTCTTGCAGGGGGACTACAATGAGCAGTTCTTC. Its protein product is CASSPLLQGDYNEQFF.

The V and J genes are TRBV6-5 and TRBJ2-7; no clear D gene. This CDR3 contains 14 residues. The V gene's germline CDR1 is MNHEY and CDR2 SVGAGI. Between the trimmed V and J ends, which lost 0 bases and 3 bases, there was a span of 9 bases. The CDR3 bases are TGTGCCAGCAGTTACTCGTCCCCGGGCTACGAGCAGTACTTC. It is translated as CASSYSSPGYEQYF.

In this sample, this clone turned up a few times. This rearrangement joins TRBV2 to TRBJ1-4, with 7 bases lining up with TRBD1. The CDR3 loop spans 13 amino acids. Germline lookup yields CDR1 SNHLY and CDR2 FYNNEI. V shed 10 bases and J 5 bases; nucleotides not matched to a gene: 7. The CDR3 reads CATGGGGNEKLFF. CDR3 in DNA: TGTGCCACGGGAGGGGGCGGAAATGAAAAACTGTTTTTT.

This CDR3 is CASSLAGGGAWNEQFF. DNA for the CDR3: TGTGCCAGCAGCTTGGCCGGCGGGGGGGCCTGGAATGAGCAGTTCTTC. The rearrangement links TRBV5-6 to TRBJ2-1; 9 nucleotides agree with TRBD2. This CDR3 is built from 16 residues. Germline lookup yields CDR1 SGHDT and CDR2 YYEEEE. V shed 0 bases, J shed 7 bases, and the junction held 8 bases outside the gene matches.

CDR3 residues: CASSEPPGIDSPLHF. CDR3 bases: TGTGCCAGCAGCGAACCTCCAGGGATCGATTCACCCCTCCACTTT. The V call is TRBV9, the J call TRBJ1-6; possible D gene TRBD1, 5 bases. The CDR3 is made up of 15 amino acids. Germline V gives CDR1 SGDLS, CDR2 YYNGEE. V dropped 3 bases and J dropped 8 bases, with 15 bases sitting between them.

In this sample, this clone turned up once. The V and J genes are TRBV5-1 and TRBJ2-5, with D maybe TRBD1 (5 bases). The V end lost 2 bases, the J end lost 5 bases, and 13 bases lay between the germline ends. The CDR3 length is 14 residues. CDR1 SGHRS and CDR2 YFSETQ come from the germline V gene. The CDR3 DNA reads TGCGCCAGCAGCTTTGAAGGGGCGTGGGAGACCCAGTACTTC. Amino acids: CASSFEGAWETQYF.

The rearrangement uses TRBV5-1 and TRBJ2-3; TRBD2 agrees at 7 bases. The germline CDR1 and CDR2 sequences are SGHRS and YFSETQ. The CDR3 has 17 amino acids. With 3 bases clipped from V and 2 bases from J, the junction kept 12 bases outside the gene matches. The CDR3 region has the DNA TGCGCCAGCAGCTCCGCACCGGGGGGTCCTTCCACAGATACGCAGTATTTT. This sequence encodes CASSSAPGGPSTDTQYF. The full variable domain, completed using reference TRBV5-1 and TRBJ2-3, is KAGVTQTPRYLIKTRGQQVTLSCSPISGHRSVSWYQQTPGQGLQFLFEYFSETQRNKGNFPGRFSGRQFSNSRSEMNVSTLELGDSALYLCASSSAPGGPSTDTQYFGPGTRLTVL.

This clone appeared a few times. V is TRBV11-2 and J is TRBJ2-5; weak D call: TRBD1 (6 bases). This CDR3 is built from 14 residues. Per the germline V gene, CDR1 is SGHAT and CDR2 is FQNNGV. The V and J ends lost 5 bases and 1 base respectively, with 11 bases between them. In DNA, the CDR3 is TGTGCCAGCAGCACCAGAGGGGGCCAAGAGACCCAGTACTTC. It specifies CASSTRGGQETQYF.

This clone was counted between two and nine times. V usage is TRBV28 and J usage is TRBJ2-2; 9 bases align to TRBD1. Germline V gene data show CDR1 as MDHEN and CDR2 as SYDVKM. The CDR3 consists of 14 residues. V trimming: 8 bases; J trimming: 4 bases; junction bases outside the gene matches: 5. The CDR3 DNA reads TGTGCCAGCCGGGACAGGGCGGGCACCGGGGAGCTGTTTTTT. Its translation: CASRDRAGTGELFF. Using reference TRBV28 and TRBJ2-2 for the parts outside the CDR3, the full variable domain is DVKVTQSSRYLVKRTGEKVFLECVQDMDHENMFWYRQDPGLGLRLIYFSYDVKMKEKGDIPEGYSVSREKKERFSLILESASTNQTSMYLCASRDRAGTGELFFGEGSRLTVL.

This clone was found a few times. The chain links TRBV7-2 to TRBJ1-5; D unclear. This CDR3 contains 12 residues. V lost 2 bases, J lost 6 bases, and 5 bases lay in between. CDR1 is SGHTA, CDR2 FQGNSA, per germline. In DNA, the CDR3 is TGTGCCAGCAGCTTAAGAGGTCAGCCCCAGCATTTT. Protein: CASSLRGQPQHF.